The 26 T cell receptor beta chains presented below share a single source sample, sequenced in a study of blood T cell repertoires in COVID-19. Method: immunoSEQ multiplex PCR; TCRdb's copy keeps in-frame clones and lacks some. The sample yields a few hundred thousand clones, around 89% seen once. Specimen: PBMCs or T cells enriched from blood (not recorded which). The source is a young man who had been exposed to COVID-19.

In DNA form, the CDR3 reads TGTGCCAGCAGCCAAGGGACAAGAACTAATGAAAAACTGTTTTTT. This gives the protein CASSQGTRTNEKLFF. The J gene is TRBJ1-4, the V gene TRBV7-6, with a possible D match to TRBD1 (6 bases). Germline-derived CDR1 and CDR2 are SGHVS and FNYEAQ. The CDR3 runs to 15 residues. The ends were cut back, 5 bases at V and 1 base at J, with 11 bases in the middle.

The chain joins TRBV7-9 to TRBJ2-2, with 9 bases aligning to TRBD2. J gave up 0 bases and V 5 bases, and 4 bases lay outside the gene matches. The germline gives CDR1 SEHNR, CDR2 FQNEAQ (reference sequence). CDR3 length equals 16 residues. The CDR3 reads CASSPAGGTNTGELFF. CDR3 DNA: TGTGCCAGCAGCCCAGCGGGGGGCACGAACACCGGGGAGCTGTTTTTT.

The chain links TRBV3-1 (or the pseudogene TRBV3-2) to TRBJ2-2, with TRBD1 matching over 9 bases. The ends lost 3 bases at V and 5 bases at J; junction bases unmatched: 7. Germline V lookup: CDR1 LGHDT, CDR2 YNNKEL (reference sequence). The CDR3 length is 16 residues. CDR3 residues: CASSQRQGVGTGELFF. CDR3 bases: TGTGCCAGCAGCCAGAGACAGGGGGTGGGAACCGGGGAGCTGTTTTTT.

This rearrangement joins TRBV9 to TRBJ1-2; D not certain. The CDR3 totals 14 residues. Trimming removed 1 base at V and 0 bases at J, with 7 bases between. Germline V gene data show CDR1 as SGDLS and CDR2 as YYNGEE. For the CDR3, the DNA is TGTGCCAGCAGCGTACGGGGTTCTAACTATGGCTACACCTTC. Its translation is CASSVRGSNYGYTF.

Here the CDR3 reads CASSWGGENNQPQHF. In DNA form, the CDR3 reads TGCGCCAGCAGCTGGGGGGGCGAGAACAATCAGCCCCAGCATTTT. The J gene is TRBJ1-5, the V gene TRBV5-1; TRBD1 might be the D (6 bases). The CDR3 is 15 amino acids. The germline gives CDR1 SGHRS, CDR2 YFSETQ. V was pared by 3 bases and J by 3 bases, with 13 bases between. The whole variable domain, remainder taken from reference TRBV5-1 and TRBJ1-5, is KAGVTQTPRYLIKTRGQQVTLSCSPISGHRSVSWYQQTPGQGLQFLFEYFSETQRNKGNFPGRFSGRQFSNSRSEMNVSTLELGDSALYLCASSWGGENNQPQHFGDGTRLSIL.

The rearrangement links TRBV7-2 to TRBJ1-6, with D unclear. Looked up from germline, CDR1 is SGHTA and CDR2 is FQGNSA. The CDR3 extends over 12 amino acids. Trimming shortened V by 3 bases and J by 9 bases, and 6 bases separated the two germline ends. CDR3 residues: CASSFRSSPLHF. The CDR3 coding sequence is TGTGCCAGCAGCTTCCGGAGTTCACCCCTCCACTTT.

This chain links TRBV4-3 with TRBJ1-5; D unresolved. Germline-derived CDR1 and CDR2 are LGHNA and YSLEER. The V end was cut by 6 bases, the J end by 9 bases, with 15 bases between. This CDR3 spans 13 amino acids. CDR3 DNA: TGCGCCAGCAGTACAGATATGGCGGGGCCCCAGCATTTT. Protein product: CASSTDMAGPQHF.

The V call is TRBV6-1, the J call TRBJ1-2; a possible D gene is TRBD1 (5 bases). Trimming took off 3 bases at V and 7 bases at J, with 18 bases between the two ends. Germline assignment: CDR1 MNHNS and CDR2 SASEGT. The CDR3 covers 15 residues. The CDR3 DNA sequence: TGTGCCAGCAGTGAGTCCGAGGGGAGGCGGCGTGGCTACACCTTC. This sequence encodes CASSESEGRRRGYTF.

This clone came up a few times. The sample carries other DNA sequences with the same CDR3. V usage is TRBV11-2 and J usage is TRBJ1-2; a possible D gene is TRBD1 (5 bases). V lost 4 bases, J lost 5 bases, and 11 bases lay in between. Germline CDR1 is SGHAT and CDR2 is FQNNGV. The CDR3 covers 13 residues. CDR3 protein: CASSSGALYGYTF. The CDR3 bases are TGTGCCAGCAGCTCTGGGGCCCTATATGGCTACACCTTC.

The rearrangement links TRBV4-3 to TRBJ1-1; possibly TRBD1 for D (6 bases). In germline, CDR1 is LGHNA, CDR2 YSLEER. Trimming took 3 bases from V and 1 from J, leaving 15 bases between them. This CDR3 region has 16 residues. In DNA, the CDR3 is TGCGCCAGCAGCCATCCAGGGGCCCGAGGGAACACTGAAGCTTTCTTT. Encoded protein: CASSHPGARGNTEAFF.

As concerns this clone: An end of the junction differs from the germline gene, which may be a read error. The V and J genes are TRBV5-1 and TRBJ2-3; 8 bases fit TRBD2. CDR1 is SGHRS, CDR2 YFSETQ, per germline. The CDR3 spans 15 residues. Here the CDR3 DNA reads TGCGCCCGCAGCCGGGGGGGACTATCTGGGGATACGCAGTATTTT. This translates into CARSRGGLSGDTQYF. The entire variable domain, with the rest obtained from reference TRBV5-1 and TRBJ2-3, is as follows: KAGVTQTPRYLIKTRGQQVTLSCSPISGHRSVSWYQQTPGQGLQFLFEYFSETQRNKGNFPGRFSGRQFSNSRSEMNVSTLELGDSALYLCARSRGGLSGDTQYFGPGTRLTVL.

The chain links TRBV3-1 (or the pseudogene TRBV3-2) to TRBJ2-3, with TRBD2 matching over 12 bases. Germline-derived CDR1 and CDR2 are LGHDT and YNNKEL (reference sequence). Unmatched junction bases numbered 2, after V lost 3 bases and J lost 4 bases. The length of the CDR3 is 15 residues. The CDR3 nucleotides read TGTGCCAGCAGCCAGACTAGCGGGGGCGCAGATACGCAGTATTTT. It specifies CASSQTSGGADTQYF.

The V gene is TRBV5-1, the J gene TRBJ2-1; D is unresolved. The CDR3 runs to 13 residues. Germline V CDR1 and CDR2: SGHRS, YFSETQ. Trimming took 1 base from V and 8 from J, leaving 10 bases between them. The CDR3: CASSLFLRDEQFF. The CDR3 region has the DNA TGCGCCAGCAGCTTGTTTCTTCGGGATGAGCAGTTCTTC.

The V call is TRBV7-9, the J call TRBJ1-5; D gene unclear. CDR1 is SEHNR, CDR2 FQNEAQ, per germline (reference sequence). Trimming left V 5 bases short and J 5 bases short, with 10 bases between. There are 13 residues in the CDR3. CDR3: CASSRGPDQPQHF. In nucleotides, the CDR3 is TGTGCCAGCAGCAGAGGGCCCGATCAGCCCCAGCATTTT.

This rearrangement joins TRBV3-1 (or the pseudogene TRBV3-2) to TRBJ2-7; no clear D gene. V was pared by 1 base and J by 2 bases, with 9 bases between. The CDR3 is 14 amino acids. Germline loops: CDR1 LGHDT, CDR2 YNNKEL (reference sequence). The CDR3, as DNA: TGTGCCAGCAGCCAAGGCCAGATCGCCTACGAGCAGTACTTC. Amino acid sequence: CASSQGQIAYEQYF.

V usage is TRBV25-1 and J usage is TRBJ2-3, with a weak D call TRBD2 (6 bases). The CDR3 contains 13 residues. The ends were cut back, 9 bases at V and 0 bases at J, with 10 bases in the middle. Germline values: CDR1 MGHDK, CDR2 SYGVNS. The CDR3 reads CASGGTSTDTQYF. The CDR3 coding sequence is TGTGCCAGTGGAGGGACTAGCACAGATACGCAGTATTTT.

This chain joins TRBV2 and TRBJ1-2; 7 bases line up with TRBD1. This CDR3 contains 14 residues. V lost 6 bases, J lost 0 bases, and 4 bases stayed unmatched. Germline CDR1 and CDR2: SNHLY and FYNNEI. CDR3 DNA sequence: TGTGCCAGCAGCGGGGACAGAGCTAACTATGGCTACACCTTC. This encodes CASSGDRANYGYTF. Using reference TRBV2 and TRBJ1-2 for the parts outside the CDR3, the full variable domain is EPEVTQTPSHQVTQMGQEVILRCVPISNHLYFYWYRQILGQKVEFLVSFYNNEISEKSEIFDDQFSVERPDGSNFTLKIRSTKLEDSAMYFCASSGDRANYGYTFGSGTRLTVV.

This clone was seen just once. This sequence joins TRBV6-9 and TRBJ2-2, with 10 bases lining up with TRBD1. V lost 3 bases to trimming and J lost 6 bases; unmatched junction nucleotides: 4. Germline V gives CDR1 MNHGY, CDR2 SVAAGI. The CDR3 contains 15 residues. This CDR3 reads CASSYRDRGPGELFF. The CDR3 nucleotides read TGTGCCAGCAGTTACCGGGACAGGGGCCCCGGGGAGCTGTTTTTT.

DNA of the CDR3: TGTGCCAGCAGCTCATCGACACAGGGGGCCTCCTATGGCTACACCTTC. Its protein product is CASSSSTQGASYGYTF. The chain joins TRBV11-1 to TRBJ1-2, with 9 positions matching TRBD1. CDR3 size: 16 residues. V lost 4 bases and J lost 4; bases outside the gene matches: 10. Germline V lookup: CDR1 SGHAT, CDR2 FQDESV (reference sequence).

CDR3 residues: CASSASTYTEAFF. CDR3 DNA: TGTGCCAGTAGTGCGTCTACTTACACTGAAGCTTTCTTT. The chain links TRBV19 to TRBJ1-1; the D is unclear. Looked up from germline, CDR1 is LNHDA and CDR2 is SQIVND (reference sequence). V lost 5 bases and J 3 bases, leaving 10 bases between the germline ends. This CDR3 contains 13 residues. Together with reference TRBV19 and TRBJ1-1, the CDR3 gives the full variable domain: DGGITQSPKYLFRKEGQNVTLSCEQNLNHDAMYWYRQDPGQGLRLIYYSQIVNDFQKGDIAEGYSVSREKKESFPLTVTSAQKNPTAFYLCASSASTYTEAFFGQGTRLTVV.

V gene TRBV7-2 combines with J gene TRBJ2-5; no firm D call. The V gene's germline CDR1 is SGHTA and CDR2 FQGNSA. Trimming took 4 bases from V and 4 from J, leaving 16 bases between them. CDR3 length: 15 residues. CDR3 sequence: CASSSFPSGGETQYF. The CDR3 DNA is TGTGCCAGCAGCTCCTTTCCCAGTGGCGGAGAGACCCAGTACTTC.

This chain connects TRBV19 to TRBJ1-5; 8 bases line up with TRBD1. The germline gives CDR1 LNHDA, CDR2 SQIVND (reference sequence). Trimming removed 9 bases from V and 7 bases from J; junction bases left unmatched: 5. This CDR3 is 12 amino acids long. CDR3 DNA: TGTGCCAGCCAGGGGGCTGGGCAGCCCCAGCATTTT. Translation gives CASQGAGQPQHF.

In its sample, this clone was seen once. This CDR3 is CASSELDRVTDTQYF. The CDR3 DNA follows: TGTGCCAGCAGTGAATTGGACAGAGTAACAGATACGCAGTATTTT. The genes are TRBV6-1 and TRBJ2-3, with D possibly matching TRBD1 (6 bases). CDR1 is MNHNS, CDR2 SASEGT, per germline. Trimming shortened V by 2 bases and J by 3 bases, and 12 bases separated the two germline ends. This CDR3 comprises 15 residues.

The chain joins TRBV6-5 to TRBJ1-1; D might be TRBD1 (6 bases). The germline V gene has CDR1 MNHEY and CDR2 SVGAGI. This CDR3 has 13 amino acids. V was clipped by 5 bases and J by 3 bases, with 10 bases between them. The CDR3 DNA reads as TGTGCCAGCAGTATGGACAGAGACACTGAAGCTTTCTTT. Its translation is CASSMDRDTEAFF.

The chain uses TRBV27 and TRBJ2-1; D gene unclear. V was cut by 4 bases and J by 7 bases, with 8 bases left in between. The CDR3 has 12 residues. The V gene's germline CDR1 is MNHEY and CDR2 SMNVEV (reference sequence). CDR3 protein: CASSWRENEQFF. The CDR3 nucleotides are TGTGCCAGCAGTTGGAGAGAGAATGAGCAGTTCTTC.

V is TRBV7-6 and J is TRBJ1-3; D call uncertain. Trimming cost V 3 bases and J 0 bases, with 12 bases left between them. The CDR3 runs to 16 residues. Germline CDR1 and CDR2: SGHVS and FNYEAQ. CDR3 in amino acids: CASSLRQGNSGNTIYF. The CDR3 DNA is TGTGCCAGCAGCTTGCGACAAGGCAACTCTGGAAACACCATATATTTT.